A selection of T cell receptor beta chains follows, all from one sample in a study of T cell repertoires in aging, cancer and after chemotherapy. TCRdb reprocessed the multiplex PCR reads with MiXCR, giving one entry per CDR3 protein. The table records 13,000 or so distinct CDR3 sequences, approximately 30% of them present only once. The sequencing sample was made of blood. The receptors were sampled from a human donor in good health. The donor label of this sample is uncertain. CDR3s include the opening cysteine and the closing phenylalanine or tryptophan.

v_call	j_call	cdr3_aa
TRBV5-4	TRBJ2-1	CASSSITQRIYNEQFF
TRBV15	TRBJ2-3	CATSRDGGPTDTQYF
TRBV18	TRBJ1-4	CASSQRAGGGEKLFF
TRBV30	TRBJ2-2	CAWEGQGGGELFF
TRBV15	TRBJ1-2	CATSPRVRVVGYTF
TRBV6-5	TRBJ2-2	CASSSPKTGELFF
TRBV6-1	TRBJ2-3	CASSVGGTDTQYF
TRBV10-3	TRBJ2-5	CAISESGGEGETQYF
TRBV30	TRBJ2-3	CAWSVPGLVGGTDTQYF
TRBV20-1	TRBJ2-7	CSARVRGNEQYF
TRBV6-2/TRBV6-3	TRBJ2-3	CASSLTSDGVTDTQYF
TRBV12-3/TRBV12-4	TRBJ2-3	CASSLSGQGSDTQYF
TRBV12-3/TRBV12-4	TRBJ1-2	CASSQGGSHGYTF
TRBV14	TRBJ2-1	CASSPWRAGEQFF
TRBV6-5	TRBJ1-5	CASSRDIGNQPQHF